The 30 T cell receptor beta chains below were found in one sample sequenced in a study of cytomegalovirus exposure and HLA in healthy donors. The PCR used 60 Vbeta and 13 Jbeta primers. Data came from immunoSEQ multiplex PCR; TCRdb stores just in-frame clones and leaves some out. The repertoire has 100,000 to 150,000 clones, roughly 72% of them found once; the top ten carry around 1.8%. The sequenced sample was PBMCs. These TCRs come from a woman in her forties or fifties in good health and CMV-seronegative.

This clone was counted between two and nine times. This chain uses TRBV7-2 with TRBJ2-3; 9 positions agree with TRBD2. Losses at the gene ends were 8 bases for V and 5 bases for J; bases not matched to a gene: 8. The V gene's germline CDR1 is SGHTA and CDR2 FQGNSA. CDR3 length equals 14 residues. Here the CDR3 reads CASRREGRGDTQYF. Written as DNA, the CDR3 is TGTGCCAGCCGGCGGGAGGGCCGGGGAGATACGCAGTATTTT.

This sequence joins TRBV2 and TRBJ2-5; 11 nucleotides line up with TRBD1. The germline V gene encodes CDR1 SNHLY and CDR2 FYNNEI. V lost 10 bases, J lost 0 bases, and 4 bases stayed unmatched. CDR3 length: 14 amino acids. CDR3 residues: CATRDRGYQETQYF. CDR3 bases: TGTGCCACCCGGGACAGGGGGTACCAAGAGACCCAGTACTTC. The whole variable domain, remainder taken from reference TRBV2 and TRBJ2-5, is EPEVTQTPSHQVTQMGQEVILRCVPISNHLYFYWYRQILGQKVEFLVSFYNNEISEKSEIFDDQFSVERPDGSNFTLKIRSTKLEDSAMYFCATRDRGYQETQYFGPGTRLLVL.

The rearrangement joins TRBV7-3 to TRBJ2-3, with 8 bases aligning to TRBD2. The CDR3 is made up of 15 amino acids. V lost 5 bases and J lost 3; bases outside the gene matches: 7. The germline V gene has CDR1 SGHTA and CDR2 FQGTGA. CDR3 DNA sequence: TGTGCCAGCAGCCTGGGAGCGGGAGAGACAGATACGCAGTATTTT. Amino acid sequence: CASSLGAGETDTQYF.

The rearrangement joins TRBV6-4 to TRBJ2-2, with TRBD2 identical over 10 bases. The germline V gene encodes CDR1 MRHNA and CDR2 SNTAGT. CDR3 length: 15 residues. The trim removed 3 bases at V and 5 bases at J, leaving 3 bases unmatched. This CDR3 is CASSEVAGGTGELFF. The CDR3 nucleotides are TGTGCCAGCAGTGAGGTAGCGGGAGGAACCGGGGAGCTGTTTTTT.

CDR3 sequence reads: CASSQEGAGLAVTDTQYF. CDR3 nucleotides: TGTGCCAGCAGCCAAGAAGGTGCTGGACTAGCGGTTACAGATACGCAGTATTTT. V usage is TRBV4-2 and J usage is TRBJ2-3, with 10 bases lining up with TRBD2. Germline CDR1 LGHNA, CDR2 YNFKEQ. The trim removed 0 bases at V and 3 bases at J, leaving 9 bases unmatched. The CDR3 is made up of 18 amino acids.

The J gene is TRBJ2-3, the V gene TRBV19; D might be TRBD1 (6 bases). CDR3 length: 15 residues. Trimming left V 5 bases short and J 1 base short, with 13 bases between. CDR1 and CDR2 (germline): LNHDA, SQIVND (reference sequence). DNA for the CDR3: TGTGCCAGTAGTGCGACAGGACTGGGCACAGATACGCAGTATTTT. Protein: CASSATGLGTDTQYF.

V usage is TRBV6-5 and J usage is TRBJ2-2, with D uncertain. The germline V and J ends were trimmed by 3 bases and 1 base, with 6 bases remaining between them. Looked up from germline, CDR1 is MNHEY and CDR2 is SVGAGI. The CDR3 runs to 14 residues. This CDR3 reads CASSYLRNTGELFF. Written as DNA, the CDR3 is TGTGCCAGCAGTTATTTGCGGAACACCGGGGAGCTGTTTTTT.

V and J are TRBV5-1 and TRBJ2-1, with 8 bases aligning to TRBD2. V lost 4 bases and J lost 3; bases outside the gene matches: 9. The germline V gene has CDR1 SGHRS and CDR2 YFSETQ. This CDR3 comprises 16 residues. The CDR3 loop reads CASSRSGLGDYNEQFF. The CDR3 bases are TGCGCCAGCAGCCGATCGGGACTAGGGGACTACAATGAGCAGTTCTTC.

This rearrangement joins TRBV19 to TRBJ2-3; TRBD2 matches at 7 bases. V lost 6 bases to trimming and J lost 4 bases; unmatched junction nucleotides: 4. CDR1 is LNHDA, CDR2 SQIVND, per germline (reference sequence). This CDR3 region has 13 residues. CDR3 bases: TGTGCCAGTAGGACAGCGGGGTCAGATACGCAGTATTTT. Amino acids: CASRTAGSDTQYF.

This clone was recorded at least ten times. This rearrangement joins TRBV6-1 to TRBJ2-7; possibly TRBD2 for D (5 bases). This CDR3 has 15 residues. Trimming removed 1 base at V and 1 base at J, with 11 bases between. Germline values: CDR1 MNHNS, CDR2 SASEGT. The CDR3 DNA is TGTGCCAGCAGTGAAGGGGAGACTGAATCCTACGAGCAGTACTTC. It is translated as CASSEGETESYEQYF.

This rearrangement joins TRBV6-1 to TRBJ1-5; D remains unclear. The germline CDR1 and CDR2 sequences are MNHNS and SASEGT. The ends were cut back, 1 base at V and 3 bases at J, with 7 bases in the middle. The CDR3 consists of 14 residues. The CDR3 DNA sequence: TGTGCCAGCAGTGAAGAGCGCATCAATCAGCCCCAGCATTTT. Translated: CASSEERINQPQHF.

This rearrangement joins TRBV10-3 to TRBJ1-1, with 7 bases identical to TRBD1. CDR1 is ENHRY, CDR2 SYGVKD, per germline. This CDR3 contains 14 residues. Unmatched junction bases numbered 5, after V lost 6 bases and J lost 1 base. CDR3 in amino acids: CAIRTGTANTEAFF. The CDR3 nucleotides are TGTGCCATCAGGACCGGGACAGCGAACACTGAAGCTTTCTTT.

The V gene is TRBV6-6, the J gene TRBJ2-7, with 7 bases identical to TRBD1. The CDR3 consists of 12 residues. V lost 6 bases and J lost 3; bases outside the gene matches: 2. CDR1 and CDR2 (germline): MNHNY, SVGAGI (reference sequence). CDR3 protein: CASSRQGYEQYF. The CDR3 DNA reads TGTGCCAGCAGCAGACAGGGCTACGAGCAGTACTTC.

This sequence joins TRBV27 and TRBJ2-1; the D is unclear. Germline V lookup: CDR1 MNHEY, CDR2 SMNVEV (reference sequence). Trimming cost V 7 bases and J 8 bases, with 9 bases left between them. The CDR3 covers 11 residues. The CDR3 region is CASTRGYEQFF. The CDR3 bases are TGTGCCAGCACCAGAGGCTATGAGCAGTTCTTC.

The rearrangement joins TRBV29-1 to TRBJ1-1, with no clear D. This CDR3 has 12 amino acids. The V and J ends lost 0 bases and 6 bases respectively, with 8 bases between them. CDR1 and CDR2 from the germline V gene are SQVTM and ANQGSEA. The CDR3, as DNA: TGCAGCGTTGAAGACCCGGGATCTGAAGCTTTCTTT. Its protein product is CSVEDPGSEAFF.

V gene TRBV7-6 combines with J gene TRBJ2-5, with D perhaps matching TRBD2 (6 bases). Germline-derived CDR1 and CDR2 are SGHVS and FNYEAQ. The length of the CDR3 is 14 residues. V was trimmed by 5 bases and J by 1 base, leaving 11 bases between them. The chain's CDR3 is CASSVRDAQETQYF. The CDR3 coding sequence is TGTGCCAGCAGCGTGCGGGACGCCCAAGAGACCCAGTACTTC. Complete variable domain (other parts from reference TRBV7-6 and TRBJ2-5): GAGVSQSPRYKVTKRGQDVALRCDPISGHVSLYWYRQALGQGPEFLTYFNYEAQQDKSGLPNDRFSAERPEGSISTLTIQRTEQRDSAMYRCASSVRDAQETQYFGPGTRLLVL.

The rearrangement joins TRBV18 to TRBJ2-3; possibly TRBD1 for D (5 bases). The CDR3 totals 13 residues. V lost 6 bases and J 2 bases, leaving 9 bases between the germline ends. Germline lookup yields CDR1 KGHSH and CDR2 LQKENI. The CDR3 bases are TGTGCCAGCTCGGGGCGGAACACAGATACGCAGTATTTT. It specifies CASSGRNTDTQYF. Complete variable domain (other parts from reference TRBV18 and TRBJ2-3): NAGVMQNPRHLVRRRGQEARLRCSPMKGHSHVYWYRQLPEEGLKFMVYLQKENIIDESGMPKERFSAEFPKEGPSILRIQQVVRGDSAAYFCASSGRNTDTQYFGPGTRLTVL.

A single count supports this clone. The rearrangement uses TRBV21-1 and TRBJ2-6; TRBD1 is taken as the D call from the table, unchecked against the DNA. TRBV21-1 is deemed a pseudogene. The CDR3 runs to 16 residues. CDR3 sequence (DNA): TGTGCCAGCGTAGGAAGAGACATCGCTGGGGCCAACGTCCTGACTTTC. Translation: CASVGRDIAGANVLTF.

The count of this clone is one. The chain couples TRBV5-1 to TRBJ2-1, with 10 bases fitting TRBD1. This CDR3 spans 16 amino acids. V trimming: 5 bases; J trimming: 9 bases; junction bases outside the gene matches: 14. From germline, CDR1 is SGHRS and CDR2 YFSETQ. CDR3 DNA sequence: TGCGCCAGCAGGGAGCCAGGGACAGGGGAATCGGGTGAGCAGTTCTTC. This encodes CASREPGTGESGEQFF.

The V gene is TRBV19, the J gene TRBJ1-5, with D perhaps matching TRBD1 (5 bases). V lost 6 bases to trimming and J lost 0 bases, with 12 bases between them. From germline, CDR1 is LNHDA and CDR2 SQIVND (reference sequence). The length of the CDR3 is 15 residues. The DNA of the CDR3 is TGTGCCAGTAGGGAGGGACCTTATAGCAATCAGCCCCAGCATTTT. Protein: CASREGPYSNQPQHF. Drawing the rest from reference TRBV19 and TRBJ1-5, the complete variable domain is DGGITQSPKYLFRKEGQNVTLSCEQNLNHDAMYWYRQDPGQGLRLIYYSQIVNDFQKGDIAEGYSVSREKKESFPLTVTSAQKNPTAFYLCASREGPYSNQPQHFGDGTRLSIL.

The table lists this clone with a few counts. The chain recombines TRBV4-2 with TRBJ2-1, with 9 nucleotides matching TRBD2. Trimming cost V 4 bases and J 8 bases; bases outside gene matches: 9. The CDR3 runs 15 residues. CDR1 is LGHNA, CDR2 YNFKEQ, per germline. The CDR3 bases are TGTGCCAGCAGCCCAGAGGTGGCGGGAGGGTATGAGCAGTTCTTC. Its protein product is CASSPEVAGGYEQFF.

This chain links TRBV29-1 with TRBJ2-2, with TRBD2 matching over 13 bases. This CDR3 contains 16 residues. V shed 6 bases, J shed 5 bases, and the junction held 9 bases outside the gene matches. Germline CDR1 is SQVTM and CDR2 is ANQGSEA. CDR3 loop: CSVGPRTSGSTGELFF. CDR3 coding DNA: TGCAGCGTAGGCCCCAGGACTAGCGGGAGTACCGGGGAGCTGTTTTTT.

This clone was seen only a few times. The CDR3 DNA follows: TGCGCCAGCAGCCCCCTAGCGGAGAACACCGGGGAGCTGTTTTTT. Protein product: CASSPLAENTGELFF. The genes are TRBV4-1 and TRBJ2-2; 7 bases line up with TRBD2. CDR1 MGHRA and CDR2 YSYEKL come from the germline V gene. Trimming removed 4 bases from V and 1 base from J; junction bases left unmatched: 3. The CDR3 is made up of 15 amino acids.

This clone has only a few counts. The CDR3 protein is CASSSDRKETQYF. The CDR3 region has the DNA TGTGCCAGCAGCTCGGACAGGAAAGAGACCCAGTACTTC. The chain joins TRBV7-9 to TRBJ2-5, with 7 bases matching TRBD1. The CDR3 extends over 13 amino acids. Per the germline V gene, CDR1 is SEHNR and CDR2 is FQNEAQ (reference sequence). Trimming took 4 bases from V and 3 from J; bases not matched to a gene: 2. Full variable domain (outside the CDR3, taken from reference TRBV7-9 and TRBJ2-5): DTGVSQNPRHKITKRGQNVTFRCDPISEHNRLYWYRQTLGQGPEFLTYFQNEAQLEKSRLLSDRFSAERPKGSFSTLEIQRTEQGDSAMYLCASSSDRKETQYFGPGTRLLVL.

In nucleotides, the CDR3 is TGTGCCAGCTCACCACCGCAGGGACTTACTGAAGCTTTCTTT. This codes for CASSPPQGLTEAFF. The rearrangement uses TRBV18 and TRBJ1-1; tentatively, D is TRBD1 (5 bases). Germline CDR1 KGHSH, CDR2 LQKENI. The CDR3 runs 14 residues. The V end lost 0 bases, the J end lost 5 bases, and 10 bases lay between the germline ends.

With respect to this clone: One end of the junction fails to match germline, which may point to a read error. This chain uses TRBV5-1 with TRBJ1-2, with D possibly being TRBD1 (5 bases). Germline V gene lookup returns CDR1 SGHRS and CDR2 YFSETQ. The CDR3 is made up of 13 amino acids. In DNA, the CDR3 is TGCGCCAGCAGCTTGAAGACAGATTATGGCTACCCCTTC. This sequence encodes CASSLKTDYGYPF.

The CDR3 sequence is CASRPTRGEQYF. CDR3 sequence (DNA): TGTGCCAGCAGACCCACCAGGGGCGAGCAGTACTTC. The chain has TRBV6-6 and TRBJ2-7; D may be TRBD1 (6 bases). Trimming stripped 6 bases from V and 6 bases from J, with 12 bases between. The V gene's germline CDR1 is MNHNY and CDR2 SVGAGI (reference sequence). The CDR3 length is 12 residues.

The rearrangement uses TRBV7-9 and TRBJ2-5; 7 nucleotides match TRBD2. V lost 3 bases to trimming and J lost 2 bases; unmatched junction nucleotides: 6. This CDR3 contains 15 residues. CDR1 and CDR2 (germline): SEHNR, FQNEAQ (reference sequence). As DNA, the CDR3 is TGTGCCAGCAGCTTCCCTAGCGGAGATCAAGAGACCCAGTACTTC. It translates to CASSFPSGDQETQYF. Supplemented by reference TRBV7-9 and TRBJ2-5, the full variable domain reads DTGVSQNPRHKITKRGQNVTFRCDPISEHNRLYWYRQTLGQGPEFLTYFQNEAQLEKSRLLSDRFSAERPKGSFSTLEIQRTEQGDSAMYLCASSFPSGDQETQYFGPGTRLLVL.

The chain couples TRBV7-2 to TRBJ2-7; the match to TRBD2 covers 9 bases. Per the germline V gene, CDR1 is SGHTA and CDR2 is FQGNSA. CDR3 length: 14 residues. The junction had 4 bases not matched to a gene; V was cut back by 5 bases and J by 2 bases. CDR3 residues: CASSSTSGPYEQYF. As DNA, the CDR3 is TGTGCCAGCAGCAGCACTAGCGGGCCCTACGAGCAGTACTTC.

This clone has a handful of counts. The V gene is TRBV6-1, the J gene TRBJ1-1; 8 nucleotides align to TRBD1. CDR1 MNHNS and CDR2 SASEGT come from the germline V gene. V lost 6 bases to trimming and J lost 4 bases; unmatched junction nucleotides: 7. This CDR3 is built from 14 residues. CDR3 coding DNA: TGTGCCAGCAGCCCCGTTCAGGGGGCCACTGAAGCTTTCTTT. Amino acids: CASSPVQGATEAFF.